The source of this T cell receptor beta chain is a study of blood T cell repertoires in COVID-19. Background on the study: Researchers got acute and convalescent COVID-19 samples from the United States, Italy and Spain.

V lost 1 base, J lost 0 bases, and 9 bases lay in between. This CDR3 has 16 amino acids. CDR1 and CDR2 from the germline V gene are LNHNV and YYDKDF (reference sequence). Libraries were prepared by immunoSEQ multiplex PCR; TCRdb keeps only in-frame clonotypes and omits some of them. The sample has some 240,000 clones; around 80% are singletons. This clone came up once. This receptor was identified in a human donor in a cohort sampled during active COVID-19. The rearrangement uses TRBV15 and TRBJ2-2; unclear D gene. Material for sequencing was peripheral blood. The CDR3 nucleotides are TGTGCCACCAGCAGAGCGTCCGGGTCGAACACCGGGGAGCTGTTTTTT. Protein: CATSRASGSNTGELFF.